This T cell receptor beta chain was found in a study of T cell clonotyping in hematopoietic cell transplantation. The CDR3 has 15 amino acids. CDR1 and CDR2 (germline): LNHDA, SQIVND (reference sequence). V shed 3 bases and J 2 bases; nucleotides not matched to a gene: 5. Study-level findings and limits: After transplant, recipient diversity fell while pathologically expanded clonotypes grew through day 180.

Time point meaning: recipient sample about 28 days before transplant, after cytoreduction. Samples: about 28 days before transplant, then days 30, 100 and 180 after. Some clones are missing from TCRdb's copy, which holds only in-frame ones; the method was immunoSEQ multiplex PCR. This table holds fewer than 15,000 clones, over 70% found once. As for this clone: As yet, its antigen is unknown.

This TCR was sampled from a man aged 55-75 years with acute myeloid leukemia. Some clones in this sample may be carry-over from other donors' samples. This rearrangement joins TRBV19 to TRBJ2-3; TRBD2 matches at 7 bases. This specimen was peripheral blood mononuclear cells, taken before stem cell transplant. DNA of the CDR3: TGTGCCAGTAGTATGCGCGGGGGTAACACAGATACGCAGTATTTT. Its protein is CASSMRGGNTDTQYF.